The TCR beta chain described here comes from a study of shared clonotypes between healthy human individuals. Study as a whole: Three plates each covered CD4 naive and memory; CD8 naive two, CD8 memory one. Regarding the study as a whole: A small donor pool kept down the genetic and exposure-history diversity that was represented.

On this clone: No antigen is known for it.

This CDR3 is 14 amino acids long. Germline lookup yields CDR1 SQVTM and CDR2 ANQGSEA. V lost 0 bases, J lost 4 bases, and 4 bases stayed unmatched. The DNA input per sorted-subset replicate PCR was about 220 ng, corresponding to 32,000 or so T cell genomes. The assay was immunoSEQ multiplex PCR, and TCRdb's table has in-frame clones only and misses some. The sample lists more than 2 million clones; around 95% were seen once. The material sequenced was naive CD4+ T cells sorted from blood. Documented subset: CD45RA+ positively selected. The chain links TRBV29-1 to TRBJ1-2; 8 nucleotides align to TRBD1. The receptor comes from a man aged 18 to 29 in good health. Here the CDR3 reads CSVEDRGQVYGYTF. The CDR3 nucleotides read TGCAGCGTTGAAGATAGGGGACAGGTCTATGGCTACACCTTC.